The 14 T cell receptor beta chains reported below all come from one sample, sequenced in a study of tumor-infiltrating lymphocytes in oesophageal squamous cell carcinoma. Using its own MiXCR run on the PCR reads, TCRdb lists one record per CDR3 protein. The table lists 9,500 to 13,000 distinct CDR3 sequences, around three fifths of them singletons. The sample taken for sequencing was esophageal tumor tissue. The receptor set was obtained from a male donor with esophageal squamous cell carcinoma.

A note on this clonotype: The CDR3 ends on some other residue instead of the conserved phenylalanine or tryptophan, so this is likely a read error. The limits of the CDR3 on the DNA are not certain, so only TCRdb's listed CDR3 is given. The chain recombines TRBV11-2 with TRBJ2-4. The CDR3 numbers 9 amino acids, ends counted. Looked up from germline, CDR1 is SGHAT and CDR2 is FQNNGV. CDR3 region: CASSLAVVT.

The J gene is TRBJ2-6, the V gene TRBV7-4; unclear D gene. Trimming removed 5 bases at V and 6 bases at J, with 8 bases between. Germline CDR1 SGHVT, CDR2 SQSDAQ. CDR3 length equals 13 residues. This CDR3 reads CASSPQEANVLTF. The CDR3 DNA sequence: TGTGCCAGCAGCCCCCAGGAGGCCAACGTCCTGACTTTC.

This clonotype was counted only a few times. V usage is TRBV7-3 and J usage is TRBJ2-7; a possible D gene is TRBD2 (6 bases). The CDR3 spans 15 residues. V lost 5 bases to trimming and J lost 7 bases, with 21 bases between them. Germline-derived CDR1 and CDR2 are SGHTA and FQGTGA. The CDR3 region has the DNA TGTGCCAGCAGCCCTTGGGAGGACTCCTACAATGAGCAGTACTTC. Protein sequence: CASSPWEDSYNEQYF. The variable domain in full, completed from reference TRBV7-3 and TRBJ2-7, reads GAGVSQTPSNKVTEKGKYVELRCDPISGHTALYWYRQSLGQGPEFLIYFQGTGAADDSGLPNDRFFAVRPEGSVSTLKIQRTERGDSAVYLCASSPWEDSYNEQYFGPGTRLTVT.

The sample holds a few counts of this clonotype. This chain joins TRBV6-5 and TRBJ1-1; 8 bases fit TRBD1. The ends lost 8 bases at V and 4 bases at J; junction bases unmatched: 9. This CDR3 comprises 14 residues. Germline loops: CDR1 MNHEY, CDR2 SVGAGI. CDR3 amino acids: CASGRTGRGTEAFF. The DNA for the CDR3 is TGTGCCAGCGGCAGGACAGGGCGGGGCACTGAAGCTTTCTTT.

J is TRBJ2-3 and V is TRBV7-3; D is perhaps TRBD1 (5 bases). CDR1 and CDR2 from the germline V gene are SGHTA and FQGTGA. This CDR3 contains 15 residues. The germline V and J ends were trimmed by 6 bases and 0 bases, with 13 bases remaining between them. The CDR3 nucleotides read TGTGCCAGCAGTGTCAGGGCTTCTAGCACAGATACGCAGTATTTT. Its protein is CASSVRASSTDTQYF.

Worth noting for this clonotype: The CDR3 does not end in the conserved phenylalanine or tryptophan, so this is likely a read error. The limits of the CDR3 on the DNA are not certain, so only TCRdb's listed CDR3 is given. V and J are TRBV7-2 and TRBJ2-6; TRBD1 is the table's D call and was not checked against the DNA. Germline values: CDR1 SGHTA, CDR2 FQGNSA. Counting both end residues, the CDR3 totals 16 amino acids. The CDR3 here is CASRERGLGYEQFFGA.

The chain has TRBV7-8 and TRBJ2-3; TRBD2 matches 7 bases. CDR1 and CDR2 from the germline V gene are SGHVS and FQNEAQ. The CDR3 runs to 16 residues. Trimming cost V 3 bases and J 5 bases; bases outside gene matches: 11. Here the CDR3 DNA reads TGTGCCAGCAGCTTGGAGGGCGGGAGCGGGGTAGATACGCAGTATTTT. This gives the protein CASSLEGGSGVDTQYF. Looking up the rest from reference TRBV7-8 and TRBJ2-3 gives the full variable domain: GAGVSQSPRYKVAKRGQDVALRCDPISGHVSLFWYQQALGQGPEFLTYFQNEAQLDKSGLPSDRFFAERPEGSVSTLKIQRTQQEDSAVYLCASSLEGGSGVDTQYFGPGTRLTVL.

In its sample, this clonotype was seen a few times. The chain combines TRBV7-9 with TRBJ2-1; 8 bases map to TRBD2. The CDR3 extends over 13 amino acids. Germline V gives CDR1 SEHNR, CDR2 FQNEAQ (reference sequence). Unmatched junction bases numbered 4, after V lost 5 bases and J lost 7 bases. The CDR3 protein is CASSVGLVNEQFF. CDR3 DNA sequence: TGTGCCAGCAGCGTGGGACTAGTTAATGAGCAGTTCTTC.

This clonotype was observed a few times. V usage is TRBV7-2 and J usage is TRBJ2-1; 10 nucleotides match TRBD2. Matching the DNA end better, TRBJ2-7 makes the J call doubtful. The germline V gene has CDR1 SGHTA and CDR2 FQGNSA. The CDR3 length is 18 residues. CDR3 residues: CASSLALSSGSIGYEQYF. In DNA, the CDR3 is TGTGCCAGCAGCTTAGCGCTGTCTAGCGGGAGTATAGGCTACGAGCAGTACTTC.

V usage is TRBV28 and J usage is TRBJ1-5; D is possibly TRBD1 (6 bases). The CDR3 is made up of 14 amino acids. CDR1 and CDR2 from the germline V gene are MDHEN and SYDVKM. V lost 0 bases and J 7 bases, leaving 10 bases between the germline ends. CDR3 coding DNA: TGTGCCAGCAGTTTATGGGGGGCGACGCAGCCCCAGCATTTT. Protein product: CASSLWGATQPQHF.

The J gene is TRBJ2-7, the V gene TRBV6-1; possibly TRBD1 for D (6 bases). V lost 2 bases to trimming and J lost 3 bases, with 14 bases between them. This CDR3 comprises 15 residues. Germline lookup yields CDR1 MNHNS and CDR2 SASEGT. The CDR3 coding sequence is TGTGCCAGCAGTGAAACCAGGGGTGTTGGCTACGAGCAGTACTTC. Encoded protein: CASSETRGVGYEQYF.

The CDR3 loop is CASSHGTSGIVRSYNEQFF. The CDR3 nucleotides are TGTGCCAGCAGCCATGGGACTAGCGGGATAGTTCGCTCCTACAATGAGCAGTTCTTC. The chain combines TRBV7-8 with TRBJ2-1; 13 positions agree with TRBD2. After removal of 5 bases from V and 0 bases from J, the junction contained 10 bases not matched to a gene. This CDR3 region has 19 residues. CDR1 is SGHVS, CDR2 FQNEAQ, per germline.

The chain couples TRBV11-2 to TRBJ2-2; 7 bases line up with TRBD1. CDR3 length equals 14 residues. Looked up from germline, CDR1 is SGHAT and CDR2 is FQNNGV. The V and J ends lost 5 bases and 1 base, in that order; junction bases with no gene match: 1. The CDR3 coding sequence is TGTGCCAGCAGCCGACAGGGGAACACCGGGGAGCTGTTTTTT. Amino acid sequence: CASSRQGNTGELFF.

This clonotype qualifies as large. This sequence joins TRBV7-2 and TRBJ2-5, with D perhaps matching TRBD1 or TRBD2 (5 bases each). Germline assignment: CDR1 SGHTA and CDR2 FQGNSA. V shed 3 bases and J shed 5 bases, with 19 bases lying between them. This CDR3 comprises 16 residues. CDR3 protein: CASSFPTPPGRETQYF. CDR3 coding DNA: TGTGCCAGCAGCTTCCCTACCCCCCCGGGACGGGAGACCCAGTACTTC.